Sequencing of this T cell receptor beta chain was carried out in a study of a mutant IDH1 vaccine in newly diagnosed glioma (dated by TCRdb to 2020 to 2022). At the level of the whole study: Patients received eight vaccinations in weeks 1, 3, 5, 7, 11, 15, 19 and 23, corresponding to visits V03 through V10. Vaccination began 4-6 weeks after radiotherapy alone, or alongside temozolomide cycles in the chemotherapy-containing groups. Of the 25 to 35 treated patients, around 60% were male and roughly 40% were female, and a mean age of roughly 37 years was recorded. Before enrollment, patients had received standard therapy of radiotherapy alone, temozolomide alone, or radiochemotherapy with temozolomide; most received the combination. Peripheral blood samples were drawn at six visits, namely V03 (baseline), V05, V07, V10, V12 and V13. For exploratory analyses, longitudinal TCRB deep sequencing was carried out in about 26 treated patients wherever samples were available. Study-wide findings and limitations: Pseudoprogression appeared unrelated to alterations in the top peripheral T cell clonotypes detected by TCRB sequencing. The authors noted that analyses of patient blood samples could not be reproduced because of sample limitations. Availability determined which PBMC samples were chosen for TCRB deep sequencing. Immune responses induced by the vaccine were seen in around 94% of patients across multiple MHC alleles.

Libraries came from the immunoSEQ multiplex PCR assay. Rearranged TCR beta chain sequences were amplified with the hsTCRB Kit following the manufacturer's protocol. TCRB libraries were sequenced on an Illumina MiSeq. On the study's bioinformatics: The kit vendor's proprietary platform handled demultiplexing, trimming and gene mapping. TCRdb obtained this table from immuneACCESS and retained in-frame rearrangements with V and J assigned. These tables miss some clones; where compared with another copy, unresolved V genes account for less than half of the shortfall, and the remainder is unexplained. The D gene and trimming were derived from the DNA, and the V and J assignments and clone size from that table. For this sample there are around 130,000 clones; roughly 77% appear just once. Of the sample, 5.5% is held by the ten largest clones. Taken with the paper, the label for time point translates to: week 11, during vaccination. Each vaccine dose, consisting of 300 ug of a 20-mer mutant IDH1 peptide in Montanide, was administered subcutaneously with topical imiquimod. Donors had newly diagnosed WHO grade 3 or 4 IDH1-mutant astrocytomas with loss of nuclear ATRX. The samples were drawn from NOA16, a multicentre, single-arm, open-label phase I trial in Germany that tested a mutant IDH1 peptide vaccine in humans for the first time. Genomic DNA for TCRB sequencing was extracted from EDTA blood using the DNeasy Blood and Tissue Kit.

Sequences MDHEN (CDR1) and SYDVKM (CDR2) are obtained from the germline V gene. Ends trimmed: V by 2 bases, J by 2 bases; bases unmatched to a gene: 3. Measured from the cysteine to the phenylalanine, the CDR3 is 16 residues long. The DNA shown is the 48-base CDR3, in frame from base 1. A remark on this clone: Its target antigen remains unknown. No base-level quality is on record; no much larger clone is a single base apart.

The chain was built from TRBV28 and TRBJ1-4; 9 bases in the junction line up with TRBD1. The TCR comes from a man aged 40-49 years with glioma. The sequencing here drew on PBMCs, taken from a glioma patient whose treatment included an IDH1 peptide vaccine. The CDR3 sequence is CASSLPGTGTNEKLFF. The base sequence is TGTGCCAGCAGTTTACCCGGGACAGGGACTAATGAAAAACTGTTTTTT. The reference TRBV28 and TRBJ1-4 proteins fill in what lies around the CDR3, so the full variable domain reads DVKVTQSSRYLVKRTGEKVFLECVQDMDHENMFWYRQDPGLGLRLIYFSYDVKMKEKGDIPEGYSVSREKKERFSLILESASTNQTSMYLCASSLPGTGTNEKLFFGSGTQLSVL.